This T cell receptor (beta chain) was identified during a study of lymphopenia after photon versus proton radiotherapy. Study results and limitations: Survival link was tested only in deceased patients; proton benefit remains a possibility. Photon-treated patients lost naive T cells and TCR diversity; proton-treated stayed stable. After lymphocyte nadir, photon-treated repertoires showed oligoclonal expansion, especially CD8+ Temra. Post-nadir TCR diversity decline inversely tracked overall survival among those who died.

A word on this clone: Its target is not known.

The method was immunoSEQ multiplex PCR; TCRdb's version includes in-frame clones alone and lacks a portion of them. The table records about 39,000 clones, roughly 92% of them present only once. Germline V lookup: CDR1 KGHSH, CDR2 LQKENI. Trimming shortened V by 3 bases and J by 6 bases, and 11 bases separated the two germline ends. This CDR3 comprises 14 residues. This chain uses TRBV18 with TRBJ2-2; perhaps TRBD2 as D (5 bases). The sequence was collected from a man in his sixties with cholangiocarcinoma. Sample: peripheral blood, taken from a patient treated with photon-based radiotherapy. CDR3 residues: CASSPITGSGELFF. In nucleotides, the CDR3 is TGTGCCAGCTCACCGATTACGGGGTCCGGGGAGCTGTTTTTT.